This T cell receptor (beta chain) stems from a study of blood T cell repertoires in COVID-19. Study context: Samples taken during acute and convalescent COVID-19 were collected in the United States, Italy and Spain. T cells, B-cell-depleted T cells, or PBMCs provided the cDNA or gDNA that served as material.

V shed 5 bases and J 10 bases; nucleotides not matched to a gene: 25. This CDR3 spans 20 amino acids. The germline gives CDR1 MNHEY, CDR2 SVGEGT. In the authors' workflow: Using reference gene primer amplification, nucleated cell counts were estimated. Clones were read by immunoSEQ multiplex PCR, and TCRdb kept only the in-frame ones, dropping some. V and J calls and clone size come straight from that table; D and trimming were deduced from the DNA. Found here are about 180,000 clones, around four fifths of them singletons; the top ten hold 6% to 8%. Patients of the Seattle cohort, enrolled during active infection, were followed longitudinally.

The TCR comes from a woman in her seventies with COVID-19, enrolled during active disease. The rearrangement links TRBV6-2 or TRBV6-3 to TRBJ2-1, with TRBD2 matching over 11 bases. Sequencing was carried out using peripheral blood. CDR3 region: CASSLLEAQGTSGPSGEQFF. Written as DNA, the CDR3 is TGTGCCAGCAGTCTCTTGGAGGCTCAGGGGACTAGCGGCCCGTCGGGGGAGCAGTTCTTC.